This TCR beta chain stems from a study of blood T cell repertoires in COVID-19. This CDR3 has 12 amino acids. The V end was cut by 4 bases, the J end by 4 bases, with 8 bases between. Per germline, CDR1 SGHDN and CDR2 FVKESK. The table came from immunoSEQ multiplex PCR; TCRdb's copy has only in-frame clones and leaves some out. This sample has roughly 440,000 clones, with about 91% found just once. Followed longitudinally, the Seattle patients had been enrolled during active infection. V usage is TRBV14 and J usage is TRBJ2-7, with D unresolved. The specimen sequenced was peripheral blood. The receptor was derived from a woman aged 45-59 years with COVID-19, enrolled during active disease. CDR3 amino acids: CASSLEWYEQYF. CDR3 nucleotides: TGTGCCAGCAGCCTCGAGTGGTACGAGCAGTACTTC.